The sequence of this TCR beta chain was determined in a study of T-cell reconstitution after alpha-beta-depleted transplantation in children. Trimming removed 5 bases from V and 0 bases from J, with 11 bases in between. The CDR3 has 15 amino acids. Looked up from germline, CDR1 is SGHTA and CDR2 is FQGNSA. Unique molecular identifiers were incorporated during preparation of the TCRbeta library. TCRdb re-derived calls from the PCR reads in MiXCR, one entry per CDR3 protein. The sample has about 15,000 distinct CDR3 sequences; approximately 13% are singletons. This clonotype showed up many times. The source material was PBMCs, mostly from graft donor cells, sampled 180 days after TCRalphabeta/CD19-depleted stem cell transplant. This chain connects TRBV7-2 to TRBJ2-1; D perhaps matches TRBD2 (5 bases). This TCR was recovered from a boy younger than two who had a stem cell transplant for Wiskott-Aldrich syndrome, so the T cells may come from the graft donor. CDR3: CASSPGVPSYNEQFF. The DNA for the CDR3 is TGTGCCAGCAGCCCCGGGGTTCCCTCCTACAATGAGCAGTTCTTC.